This TCR beta chain was recorded in a study of blood T cell repertoires in COVID-19. Study in general: The United States, Italy and Spain provided the acute and convalescent COVID-19 samples.

Losses at the gene ends were 3 bases for V and 3 bases for J; bases not matched to a gene: 3. Germline V gives CDR1 SGHAT, CDR2 FQNNGV. The CDR3 sequence is 15 residues long. Original methodology: The assay estimated nucleated cells by amplifying reference gene primers. The assay was immunoSEQ multiplex PCR, and TCRdb's table has in-frame clones only and misses some. V, J and clone size reflect that table, while D and trimming were determined from the DNA. The sample consists of 40,000 to 45,000 clones, around nine tenths of them appearing once. The sequencing sample was made of peripheral blood. The sequence was obtained from a man aged 45-60 years with active COVID-19. The V and J genes are TRBV11-2 and TRBJ2-7; 12 positions agree with TRBD2. The CDR3 loop is CASSLGTSGYYEQYF. In DNA form, the CDR3 reads TGTGCCAGCAGCTTGGGGACTAGCGGGTACTACGAGCAGTACTTC.